This TCR beta chain was recorded in a study of blood T cell repertoires in COVID-19. Looking at the study overall: T cells, B-cell-depleted T cells, or PBMCs supplied cDNA or gDNA.

The CDR3 runs 17 residues. CDR1 LNHDA and CDR2 SQIVND come from the germline V gene (reference sequence). The trim removed 6 bases at V and 3 bases at J, leaving 7 bases unmatched. Original processing notes: Nucleated cell number was recorded as an estimate derived from reference gene primer amplification. Measured with immunoSEQ multiplex PCR; TCRdb has only the in-frame clones, and not every one. V, J and clone size derive from that table, while D and trimming were established from the DNA sequence. The sample records 350,000 to 400,000 clones, roughly nine tenths being singletons. Clinical histories supplied by participants themselves formed the basis of cohort assignment.

Sequencing was performed on PBMCs or T cells enriched from blood (not recorded which). The gene calls are TRBV19 and TRBJ2-6, with 11 bases aligning to TRBD2. This sequence originates from a man younger than 30 who had recovered from COVID-19. The CDR3 DNA is TGTGCCAGTAGGGAACTAGCGGGAGCAGGTGGGGCCAACGTCCTGACTTTC. It codes for CASRELAGAGGANVLTF.